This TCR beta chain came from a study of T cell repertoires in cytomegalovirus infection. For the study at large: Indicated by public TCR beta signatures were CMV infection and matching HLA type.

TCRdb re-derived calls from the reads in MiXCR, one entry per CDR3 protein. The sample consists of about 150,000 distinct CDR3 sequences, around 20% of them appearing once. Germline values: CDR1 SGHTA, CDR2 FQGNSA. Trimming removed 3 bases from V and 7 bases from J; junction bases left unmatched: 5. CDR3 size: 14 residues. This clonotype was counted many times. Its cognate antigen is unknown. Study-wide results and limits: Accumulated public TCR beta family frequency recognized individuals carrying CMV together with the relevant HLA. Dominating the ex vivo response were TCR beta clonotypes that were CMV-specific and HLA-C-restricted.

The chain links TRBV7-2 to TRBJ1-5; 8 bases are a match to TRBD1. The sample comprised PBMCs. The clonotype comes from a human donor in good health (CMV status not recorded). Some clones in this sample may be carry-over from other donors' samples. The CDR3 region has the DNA TGTGCCAGCAGCTTTGGACAGGGTAAACAGCCCCAGCATTTT. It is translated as CASSFGQGKQPQHF.